This T cell receptor beta chain derives from a study of CD8 T cells in ankylosing spondylitis. This clonotype was observed a handful of times. Its antigen is undetermined. Whole-study results and caveats: Clones tied to disease were said to be significantly enriched in matched ankylosing spondylitis synovial fluid. It appeared that ankylosing spondylitis blood was characterized by a TCR beta motif of roughly 8 highly homologous variants.

The authors made TCR beta libraries by quantitative 5'-RACE with molecular barcodes. Via MiXCR, TCRdb re-called the 5' RACE reads, giving one row per CDR3 protein. The sample holds some 350,000 distinct CDR3 sequences, roughly 14% seen once. Trimming pared 3 bases from V and 6 bases from J, leaving 6 bases between. This CDR3 is built from 11 residues. Germline V gene lookup returns CDR1 SGHRS and CDR2 YFSETQ. The V gene is TRBV5-1, the J gene TRBJ1-2; unclear D gene. The specimen was blood, either unsorted or a sorted T cell fraction (not recorded which). The receptor comes from a male donor with ankylosing spondylitis or in good health (not recorded which). DNA of the CDR3: TGCGCCAGCAGCTCTTTTAATGGCTACACCTTC. Translation gives CASSSFNGYTF.